The 7 T cell receptor beta chains below were found in one sample sequenced in a study of OX40 agonist ivuxolimab in advanced cancers. Assay: immunoSEQ multiplex PCR; the TCRdb copy retains only in-frame clones and omits some. The data hold about 14,000 clones, with 77% observed a single time. This specimen consisted of CD4+ or CD8+ T cells sorted from blood, obtained in a trial of the OX40 agonist ivuxolimab. These receptors were collected from an adult with an advanced solid tumor such as melanoma, head and neck, liver or kidney cancer.

Note on this clone: Other DNA sequences of this sample code for an identical CDR3. The V gene is TRBV5-4, the J gene TRBJ2-7; 10 bases are shared with TRBD1. CDR1 and CDR2 from the germline V gene are SGHNT and YYREEE (reference sequence). Trimming took 2 bases from V and 0 from J; bases not matched to a gene: 2. The CDR3 spans 15 residues. CDR3 sequence reads: CASSLGQGGSYEQYF. In DNA, the CDR3 is TGTGCCAGCAGCTTAGGACAGGGGGGCTCCTACGAGCAGTACTTC.

Worth noting for this clone: Being one base from a much bigger clone, this may be a read error. This chain connects TRBV4-1 to TRBJ1-2; tentative D call: TRBD1 (5 bases). From germline, CDR1 is MGHRA and CDR2 YSYEKL. This CDR3 region has 14 residues. The CDR3 DNA is TGCGCCAGCGGCCAAGAGGAGGCGGGGACGGCTCACACCTTC. It yields the protein CASGQEEAGTAHTF.

The chain employs TRBV4-3 and TRBJ1-1; 7 bases align to TRBD1. CDR3 length equals 15 residues. J lost 4 bases, V lost 5 bases, and 10 bases had no gene match. Germline V gives CDR1 LGHNA, CDR2 YSLEER. The CDR3 DNA is TGCGCCAGCAGCGCACTGACAGGGTCGGCCACTGAAGCTTTCTTT. It is translated as CASSALTGSATEAFF.

This chain's CDR3 is CSVEDSIRYNEQFF. The CDR3 bases are TGCAGCGTTGAAGACAGTATAAGGTACAATGAGCAGTTCTTC. The rearrangement uses TRBV29-1 and TRBJ2-1; D remains ambiguous. This CDR3 region has 14 residues. In germline, CDR1 is SQVTM, CDR2 ANQGSEA. V was shortened by 0 bases and J by 4 bases, with 10 bases between the two germline ends.

This clone was observed a single time. CDR3 protein: CASSRSSYSYGYTF. The CDR3 DNA sequence: TGTGCCAGCAGTCGATCCTCTTACTCTTATGGCTACACCTTC. The chain recombines TRBV27 with TRBJ1-2; D unclear. Germline V gene data show CDR1 as MNHEY and CDR2 as SMNVEV (reference sequence). The V and J ends lost 5 bases and 5 bases respectively, with 15 bases between them. CDR3 length equals 14 residues.

The rearrangement links TRBV6-5 to TRBJ1-2; unclear D gene. The CDR3 totals 13 residues. Trimming shortened V by 2 bases and J by 4 bases, and 8 bases separated the two germline ends. Per the germline V gene, CDR1 is MNHEY and CDR2 is SVGAGI. CDR3 nucleotide sequence: TGTGCCAGCAGTTACAACACAGTCTATGGCTACACCTTC. Translation: CASSYNTVYGYTF.

The chain has TRBV5-8 and TRBJ2-3, with D perhaps TRBD2 (6 bases). Germline values: CDR1 SGHTS, CDR2 YDEGEE. CDR3 length: 14 residues. The germline V and J ends were trimmed by 2 bases and 6 bases, with 13 bases remaining between them. The chain's CDR3 is CASSFVAVHDTQYF. CDR3 DNA: TGTGCCAGCAGCTTCGTAGCGGTCCACGATACGCAGTATTTT.